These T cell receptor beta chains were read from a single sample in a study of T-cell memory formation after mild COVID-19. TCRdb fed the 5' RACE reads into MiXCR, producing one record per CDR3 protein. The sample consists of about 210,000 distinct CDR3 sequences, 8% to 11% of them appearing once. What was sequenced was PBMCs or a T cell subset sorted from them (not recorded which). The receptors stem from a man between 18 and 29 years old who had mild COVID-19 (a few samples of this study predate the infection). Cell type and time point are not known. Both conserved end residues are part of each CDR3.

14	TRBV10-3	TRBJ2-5	CAIRSSGGQETQYF
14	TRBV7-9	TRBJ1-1	CASSLRGRNTEAFF
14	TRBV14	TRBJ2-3	CASSPRGNTDTQYF
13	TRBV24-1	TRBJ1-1	CATREGRDTEAFF
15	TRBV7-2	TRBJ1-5	CASSLEGRVDQPQHF
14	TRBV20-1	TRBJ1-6	CSAREDRINSPLHF
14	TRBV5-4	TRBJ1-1	CASSLGLEGSEAFF
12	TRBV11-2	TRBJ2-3	CASSLSVDTQYF
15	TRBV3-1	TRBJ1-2	CASSQDPTPGGGYTF
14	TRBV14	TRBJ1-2	CASSRIQGTYGYTF
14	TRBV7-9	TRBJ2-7	CASTTFGRSYEQYF
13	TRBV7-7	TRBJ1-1	CASSQFQGTEAFF
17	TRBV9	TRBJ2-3	CASSGRGTSGGPCTQYF